A selection of T cell receptor beta chains follows, all from one sample in a study of blood T cell repertoires in COVID-19. Profiling relied on immunoSEQ multiplex PCR, and the TCRdb table lists in-frame clones only, not all of them. The profile shows around 270,000 clones, 88% of them singletons. Source material: PBMCs or T cells enriched from blood (not recorded which). These receptors all come from a woman in her forties who had been exposed to COVID-19. CDR3s include the opening cysteine and the closing phenylalanine or tryptophan. D genes are given only for firm matches. Clone size is not always given. Where it is, it says once, few, many or a class for expanded clones.

D gene,J gene,clone size,V gene,CDR3 protein,CDR3 DNA
TRBD1,TRBJ2-2,-,TRBV7-9,CASSLRQGWVSGELFF,TGTGCCAGCAGCTTGCGACAGGGCTGGGTGTCCGGGGAGCTGTTTTTT
-,TRBJ2-6,-,TRBV30,CAWCTGYGANVLTF,TGTGCCTGGTGCACAGGGTATGGGGCCAACGTCCTGACTTTC
TRBD1,TRBJ1-1,-,TRBV11-2,CASSPALGVQGASAFF,TGTGCCAGCAGCCCGGCCCTTGGTGTGCAGGGGGCATCAGCTTTCTTT
TRBD1,TRBJ1-2,-,TRBV28,CASSARQGAGYTF,TGTGCCAGCAGTGCTCGACAGGGGGCTGGCTACACCTTC
-,TRBJ1-5,-,TRBV11-2,CASSSSLNQPQHF,TGTGCCAGCAGCTCCAGTCTTAATCAGCCCCAGCATTTT
-,TRBJ2-4,-,TRBV3-1/TRBV3-2,CASSQEVAAKNIQYF,TGTGCCAGCAGCCAAGAAGTAGCAGCCAAAAACATTCAGTACTTC
TRBD2,TRBJ2-2,once,TRBV6-2/TRBV6-3,CASSRAGGNTGELFF,TGTGCCAGCAGTCGAGCGGGGGGGAACACCGGGGAGCTGTTTTTT
TRBD1,TRBJ1-5,-,TRBV6-7,CASSSGQGWQPQHF,TGTGCCAGCAGCTCAGGACAGGGCTGGCAGCCCCAGCATTTT
TRBD1,TRBJ2-1,-,TRBV24-1,CATSDVDSGGTGGRNEQFF,TGTGCCACCAGTGATGTTGACAGTGGCGGGACAGGGGGCAGGAATGAGCAGTTCTTC
-,TRBJ1-3,-,TRBV28,CASLPGVGNTIYF,TGTGCCAGCCTTCCAGGGGTTGGAAACACCATATATTTT
-,TRBJ2-1,-,TRBV7-3,CASSTTLKNNEQFF,TGTGCCAGCAGCACCACCCTAAAGAACAATGAGCAGTTCTTC
-,TRBJ2-2,-,TRBV6-2/TRBV6-3,CASSYSTKGREPNTGELFF,TGTGCCAGCAGTTACTCGACGAAGGGGCGAGAACCGAACACCGGGGAGCTGTTTTTT
-,TRBJ2-7,-,TRBV6-1,CASSEGQGVYEQYF,TGTGCCAGCAGTGAAGGGCAGGGCGTCTACGAGCAGTACTTC
-,TRBJ2-2,once,TRBV18,CASWDSTGELFF,TGTGCCAGCTGGGACTCCACCGGGGAGCTGTTTTTT
-,TRBJ1-2,-,TRBV6-5,CASIRGGTDPGGYTF,TGTGCCAGCATCCGGGGGGGCACGGACCCTGGGGGCTACACCTTC
TRBD2,TRBJ2-5,once,TRBV5-4,CASSQRENQETQYF,TGTGCCAGCAGCCAGCGGGAGAACCAAGAGACCCAGTACTTC
-,TRBJ2-3,-,TRBV7-3,CASSRLAGGTGTDTQYF,TGTGCCAGCAGTCGTTTGGCGGGCGGGACAGGCACAGATACGCAGTATTTT
TRBD1,TRBJ2-7,-,TRBV2,CASSGQVGSEQYF,TGTGCCAGCAGCGGACAGGTGGGAAGCGAGCAGTACTTC
TRBD1,TRBJ1-4,-,TRBV25-1,CASSPYGQGSNEKLFF,TGTGCCAGCAGTCCGTATGGACAGGGAAGTAATGAAAAACTGTTTTTT
TRBD1,TRBJ2-7,-,TRBV5-1,CASRPRGTGVYEQYF,TGCGCCAGCAGACCTCGAGGGACAGGGGTCTACGAGCAGTACTTC
-,TRBJ1-4,few,TRBV19,CASSIDRREKLFF,TGTGCCAGTAGTATAGACCGTCGGGAAAAACTGTTTTTT
-,TRBJ2-6,-,TRBV27,CASSSVSGANVLTF,TGTGCCAGCAGTTCGGTCTCTGGGGCCAACGTCCTGACTTTC
-,TRBJ1-1,-,TRBV2,CASGEERRLGEAFF,TGTGCCAGCGGGGAGGAGCGACGGTTGGGTGAAGCTTTCTTT
TRBD2,TRBJ2-2,-,TRBV24-1,CATGPGGHTGELFF,TGTGCCACCGGCCCGGGGGGTCACACCGGGGAGCTGTTTTTT
-,TRBJ2-5,-,TRBV5-4,CASSQVLPGETQYF,TGTGCCAGCAGCCAGGTCCTACCTGGGGAGACCCAGTACTTC
TRBD1,TRBJ2-7,once,TRBV5-1,CASSGGQGSYEQYF,TGCGCCAGCAGCGGGGGACAGGGGTCCTACGAGCAGTACTTC
-,TRBJ2-1,-,TRBV30,CAWRTSPRLSSYNEQFF,TGTGCCTGGAGAACGTCCCCTAGGCTGAGCTCCTACAATGAGCAGTTCTTC
-,TRBJ2-5,many,TRBV25-1,CASSEGTGKGETQYF,TGTGCCAGCAGTGAGGGAACAGGCAAAGGAGAGACCCAGTACTTC
TRBD1,TRBJ1-6,-,TRBV6-5,CASSRPGQGGAPLHF,TGTGCCAGCAGTCGACCGGGACAGGGGGGTGCCCCCCTCCACTTT
-,TRBJ1-1,-,TRBV12-3/TRBV12-4,CASSSSREGRAFF,TGTGCCAGCAGTTCATCAAGGGAGGGACGGGCTTTCTTT
-,TRBJ2-3,-,TRBV5-4,CASSSLGATDTQYF,TGTGCCAGCAGCTCCTTGGGGGCCACAGATACGCAGTATTTT
-,TRBJ2-1,-,TRBV6-5,CASSYSTGAEQFF,TGTGCCAGCAGTTACTCGACAGGCGCTGAGCAGTTCTTC
-,TRBJ2-2,-,TRBV7-3,CASSSARGQGELFF,TGTGCCAGCAGCTCCGCACGGGGTCAGGGGGAGCTGTTTTTT
TRBD1,TRBJ2-7,-,TRBV28,CASSSGGTGGGEQYF,TGTGCCAGCAGTTCGGGGGGGACAGGGGGCGGCGAGCAGTACTTC
-,TRBJ2-5,-,TRBV7-2,CASSQTAGTKRRAQYF,TGTGCCAGCAGCCAGACCGCGGGCACTAAACGTAGGGCCCAGTACTTC
-,TRBJ1-6,-,TRBV28,CASTTGLRSSYNSPLHF,TGTGCCAGCACCACAGGCTTAAGGAGCTCCTATAATTCACCCCTCCACTTT
-,TRBJ2-3,-,TRBV9,CASSVASTDTQYF,TGTGCCAGCAGCGTCGCGAGCACAGATACGCAGTATTTT
-,TRBJ2-2,once,TRBV5-1,CASSLAGQVSGELFF,TGCGCCAGCAGCTTGGCCGGTCAGGTTTCCGGGGAGCTGTTTTTT
-,TRBJ2-6,-,TRBV15,CATSRVIAISGANVLTF,TGTGCCACCAGCAGAGTCATCGCTATCTCTGGGGCCAACGTCCTGACTTTC
TRBD2,TRBJ2-1,-,TRBV13,CASSLQRGVVNEQFF,TGTGCCAGCAGCCTTCAGCGGGGGGTGGTCAATGAGCAGTTCTTC
-,TRBJ2-3,few,TRBV7-3,CASSPTGGTDTQYF,TGTGCCAGCAGCCCAACTGGGGGGACAGATACGCAGTATTTT
TRBD1,TRBJ1-2,-,TRBV27,CASSLSDRYYGYTF,TGTGCCAGCAGTTTATCGGACAGGTACTATGGCTACACCTTC
TRBD1,TRBJ2-5,once,TRBV3-1/TRBV3-2,CASSPQGAGETQYF,TGTGCCAGCAGCCCACAGGGGGCGGGAGAGACCCAGTACTTC
-,TRBJ1-2,-,TRBV28,CASSWASYGYTF,TGTGCCAGCAGCTGGGCATCATATGGCTACACCTTC
TRBD1,TRBJ1-3,-,TRBV5-4,CASSSRGRSGNTIYF,TGTGCCAGCAGCTCCAGGGGGCGCTCTGGAAACACCATATATTTT
-,TRBJ2-7,-,TRBV19,CASSSVGSTYEQYF,TGTGCCAGTAGTTCGGTGGGCAGTACCTACGAGCAGTACTTC
TRBD2,TRBJ2-3,-,TRBV4-2,CASRTSGTRGLETTDTQYF,TGTGCCAGCAGGACTAGCGGGACGAGAGGACTAGAAACCACAGATACGCAGTATTTT
TRBD1,TRBJ1-4,many,TRBV4-2,CASSQDPGQGNEKLFF,TGTGCCAGCAGCCAAGATCCTGGACAGGGGAATGAAAAACTGTTTTTT
TRBD1,TRBJ1-3,-,TRBV7-9,CASSLQDRGRDTIYF,TGTGCCAGCAGCTTACAGGACAGGGGTAGGGACACCATATATTTT
TRBD1,TRBJ2-5,once,TRBV2,CASSKAGTGAGETQYF,TGTGCCAGCAGTAAAGCCGGGACAGGGGCGGGAGAGACCCAGTACTTC
-,TRBJ2-2,-,TRBV5-1,CASSPGTPGAGELFF,TGCGCCAGCAGCCCAGGGACACCTGGGGCGGGGGAGCTGTTTTTT
TRBD2,TRBJ2-5,-,TRBV13,CASSARTRQETQYF,TGTGCCAGCAGTGCCCGGACTAGACAAGAGACCCAGTACTTC
-,TRBJ1-1,-,TRBV5-6,CASSPPRGSYTEAFF,TGTGCCAGCAGCCCCCCGAGGGGGTCTTACACTGAAGCTTTCTTT
TRBD2,TRBJ2-1,-,TRBV19,CASSIRTSGRGNEQFF,TGTGCCAGTAGTATCAGGACTAGCGGGAGAGGCAATGAGCAGTTCTTC
TRBD1,TRBJ2-5,-,TRBV7-2,CASSLVQGMRETQYF,TGTGCCAGCAGCTTAGTACAGGGGATGCGGGAGACCCAGTACTTC
-,TRBJ1-1,-,TRBV7-9,CASSLPSTKGVLMDGEAFF,TGTGCCAGCAGCTTACCTTCCACTAAGGGGGTACTTATGGACGGTGAAGCTTTCTTT
TRBD1,TRBJ2-7,-,TRBV30,CAWGTGASYEQYF,TGTGCCTGGGGGACAGGTGCCTCCTACGAGCAGTACTTC
TRBD2,TRBJ2-3,-,TRBV7-3,CASSPGRGSTDTQYF,TGTGCCAGCAGCCCCGGGCGGGGGAGCACAGATACGCAGTATTTT
TRBD1,TRBJ1-4,-,TRBV30,CAWSVKGQLNEKLFF,TGTGCCTGGAGCGTTAAGGGACAGCTAAATGAAAAACTGTTTTTT